This T cell receptor beta chain appears in the sequencing data of a study of T cell responses to AZD1222 COVID-19 vaccine. The protocol was immunoSEQ multiplex PCR, while the TCRdb copy is restricted to in-frame clones and leaves out a portion. The table shows some 97,000 clones, with 85% to 90% occurring only once. Germline V gives CDR1 KGHSH, CDR2 LQKENI. Trimming took 6 bases from V and 2 from J, leaving 13 bases between them. The CDR3 runs 15 residues. This TCR was sampled from an adult in good health. This chain connects TRBV18 to TRBJ2-2; D remains unclear. Specimen: peripheral blood, collected on day 0 of AZD1222 vaccination. The DNA for the CDR3 is TGTGCCAGCTCCCTGCGCCAGGCCAACACCGGGGAGCTGTTTTTT. This sequence encodes CASSLRQANTGELFF.